Below are 6 T cell receptor beta chains sequenced from a single sample in a study of early T cells in non-severe SARS-CoV-2 infection. MiXCR, applied by TCRdb to the 5' RACE reads, yields one record per CDR3 protein. The table has more than 75,000 distinct CDR3 sequences, 13% seen once. Sequencing was performed on whole blood. All receptors come from an adult who was a healthcare worker with PCR-confirmed SARS-CoV-2 infection or an uninfected control (not recorded which).

This rearrangement joins TRBV5-1 to TRBJ2-1; D assignment may be TRBD1 or TRBD2 (5 bases each). V lost 4 bases to trimming and J lost 5 bases, with 19 bases between them. Germline V gene lookup returns CDR1 SGHRS and CDR2 YFSETQ. The CDR3 is 16 amino acids. CDR3 residues: CASSLRIGTQNNEQFF. For the CDR3, the DNA is TGCGCCAGCAGCCTCCGAATCGGGACCCAAAACAATGAGCAGTTCTTC.

This clonotype was seen repeatedly, ten times or more. This chain links TRBV7-3 with TRBJ2-1; 12 bases match TRBD2. The CDR3 is 15 residues long. The germline gives CDR1 SGHTA, CDR2 FQGTGA. Trimming removed 5 bases from V and 6 bases from J; junction bases left unmatched: 5. This CDR3 reads CASSPRLAGANEQFF. As DNA, the CDR3 is TGTGCCAGCAGCCCTCGACTAGCGGGAGCCAATGAGCAGTTCTTC.

This chain connects TRBV20-1 to TRBJ1-1, with no clear D. The V end was cut by 4 bases, the J end by 1 base, with 16 bases between. The length of the CDR3 is 15 residues. The germline CDR1 and CDR2 sequences are DFQATT and SNEGSKA (reference sequence). CDR3 residues: CSAITRDGWNTEAFF. Here the CDR3 DNA reads TGCAGTGCTATTACTAGGGATGGGTGGAACACTGAAGCTTTCTTT.

The chain recombines TRBV29-1 with TRBJ1-1; TRBD1 might be the D (5 bases). The V gene's germline CDR1 is SQVTM and CDR2 ANQGSEA. V shed 4 bases and J shed 0 bases, with 15 bases lying between them. The CDR3 sequence is 15 residues long. The chain's CDR3 is CSVAAGISVNTEAFF. Written as DNA, the CDR3 is TGCAGCGTTGCGGCAGGGATTAGCGTGAACACTGAAGCTTTCTTT.

As to this clonotype: Lacking the conserved final phenylalanine or tryptophan, this CDR3 likely reflects a read error. The chain couples TRBV9 to TRBJ2-3; no firm D call. CDR1 is SGDLS, CDR2 YYNGEE, per germline. The CDR3 has 13 amino acids. V lost 3 bases and J lost 6, with 11 bases in between. The CDR3 protein is CASSELLRDTQYS. DNA for the CDR3: TGTGCCAGCAGCGAGCTCTTGAGGGATACGCAGTATTCT.

A few counts support this clonotype. The rearrangement links TRBV5-1 to TRBJ2-7; the D is unclear. V lost 0 bases and J lost 0, with 7 bases in between. There are 14 residues in the CDR3. Looked up from germline, CDR1 is SGHRS and CDR2 is YFSETQ. The CDR3 DNA is TGCGCCAGCAGCTTGGGGCAGAACTCCTACGAGCAGTACTTC. Translation: CASSLGQNSYEQYF.